This T cell receptor beta chain comes out of a study of radiotherapy plus CTLA-4 blockade in lung cancer. The length of the CDR3 is 15 residues. Germline values: CDR1 SQVTM, CDR2 ANQGSEA. V gave up 5 bases and J gave up 0 bases; unmatched junction bases: 4. TCRdb's copy holds only in-frame clones and misses some; the assay was immunoSEQ multiplex PCR. The sample consists of over 45,000 clones, less than 80% of them appearing once. Focal radiation plus CTLA-4 blockade with ipilimumab was administered to patients who had chemo-refractory metastatic non-small-cell lung cancer. Of note for this clone: The antigen is unknown.

Points from the study as a whole: Reports identified early blood T cell clone dynamics, with interferon-beta, as the best response predictor.

Material: peripheral blood, obtained from a patient treated with radiotherapy plus ipilimumab. The V call is TRBV29-1, the J call TRBJ1-1, with 12 bases aligning to TRBD1. This TCR derives from a human donor with non-small cell lung cancer who had a complete response to radiotherapy plus ipilimumab. The CDR3, as DNA: TGCAGCGTTTACCGGGACAGGGGGCTGAACACTGAAGCTTTCTTT. This gives the protein CSVYRDRGLNTEAFF.